One and the same sample provided the 14 T cell receptor beta chains below, sequenced in a study of T cell responses to AZD1222 COVID-19 vaccine. Here immunoSEQ multiplex PCR was the method, and the copy in TCRdb shows in-frame clones only, minus some. Of around 110,000 clones listed, about 90% are singletons. The sequenced sample was peripheral blood, obtained on day 0 of AZD1222 vaccination. The origin of the receptors is an adult in good health.

The chain carries TRBV2 and TRBJ1-1; 7 nucleotides align to TRBD1. This CDR3 contains 13 residues. Per germline, CDR1 SNHLY and CDR2 FYNNEI. V was clipped by 10 bases and J by 2 bases; unmatched bases: 7. The chain's CDR3 is CAKGTAFNTEAFF. Here the CDR3 DNA reads TGTGCCAAAGGGACAGCTTTTAACACTGAAGCTTTCTTT.

This clone was detected only a few times. The J gene is TRBJ2-7, the V gene TRBV9; TRBD2 aligns across 7 bases. The CDR3 runs to 12 residues. The V segment lost 5 bases and the J segment 6 bases; nucleotides outside the gene matches: 5. Germline V gene sequence: CDR1 SGDLS, CDR2 YYNGEE. DNA for the CDR3: TGTGCCAGCAGTGGACTAGAGGCCGAGCAGTACTTC. It yields the protein CASSGLEAEQYF.

The J gene is TRBJ2-4, the V gene TRBV3-1 (or the pseudogene TRBV3-2); 9 bases are a match to TRBD1. The CDR3 consists of 15 residues. J gave up 7 bases and V 4 bases, and 8 bases lay outside the gene matches. Germline CDR1 reads LGHDT; CDR2 reads YNNKEL (reference sequence). CDR3 loop: CASSPGQGGGNIQYF. Written as DNA, the CDR3 is TGTGCCAGCAGCCCGGGACAGGGAGGTGGGAACATTCAGTACTTC.

This clone was found once. The chain links TRBV7-9 to TRBJ2-1, with 7 bases fitting TRBD2. Germline V lookup: CDR1 SEHNR, CDR2 FQNEAQ (reference sequence). The ends lost 5 bases at V and 0 bases at J; junction bases unmatched: 16. The CDR3 is 19 amino acids. The CDR3 spells CASSLLAISGGFSYNEQFF. The CDR3 nucleotides are TGTGCCAGCAGCCTCTTAGCAATATCGGGAGGCTTCTCCTACAATGAGCAGTTCTTC.

V and J are TRBV5-4 and TRBJ1-2; 10 bases map to TRBD1. CDR1 is SGHNT and CDR2 is YYREEE in the germline V gene (reference sequence). CDR3 length: 14 residues. The V and J ends lost 3 bases and 3 bases, in that order; junction bases with no gene match: 2. CDR3: CASSSTGGHYGYTF. Here the CDR3 DNA reads TGTGCCAGCAGCTCGACAGGGGGCCACTATGGCTACACCTTC.

This chain links TRBV5-6 with TRBJ1-1; D unclear. The CDR3 sequence is 13 residues long. V lost 2 bases and J 6 bases, leaving 11 bases between the germline ends. CDR1 and CDR2 (germline): SGHDT, YYEEEE. As DNA, the CDR3 is TGTGCCAGCAGCTTCGGGAAGACTGCTGAAGCTTTCTTT. It is translated as CASSFGKTAEAFF.

The chain is built from TRBV3-1 (or the pseudogene TRBV3-2) and TRBJ2-1; 13 nucleotides agree with TRBD2. CDR1 LGHDT and CDR2 YNNKEL come from the germline V gene (reference sequence). Germline trimming cut 4 bases from V and 15 bases from J; bases unmatched to any gene: 15. The CDR3 is 16 residues long. The CDR3 DNA reads as TGTGCCAGCAGCCCTGGACTAGCGGGGGTTCTCACATGGGGGTTCTTC. This codes for CASSPGLAGVLTWGFF.

V is TRBV4-1 and J is TRBJ2-6; the match to TRBD1 covers 11 bases. This CDR3 is 20 amino acids long. Trimming cost V 3 bases and J 0 bases; bases outside gene matches: 10. Germline V CDR1 and CDR2: MGHRA, YSYEKL. The CDR3 sequence: CASSHSTGGTGGSGANVLTF. CDR3 DNA: TGCGCCAGCAGCCATAGCACCGGGGGGACAGGGGGCTCTGGGGCCAACGTCCTGACTTTC.

The J gene is TRBJ1-2, the V gene TRBV6-6; D is possibly TRBD1 (5 bases). This CDR3 has 15 amino acids. The V end lost 0 bases, the J end lost 6 bases, and 14 bases lay between the germline ends. CDR1 and CDR2 from the germline V gene are MNHNY and SVGAGI (reference sequence). The CDR3 DNA follows: TGTGCCAGCAGTTACTCCACGTCTCGGGGGGATGGCTACACCTTC. Translated, it gives CASSYSTSRGDGYTF.

The J gene is TRBJ1-1, the V gene TRBV3-1 (or the pseudogene TRBV3-2), with D unclear. Germline V gene lookup returns CDR1 LGHDT and CDR2 YNNKEL (reference sequence). The V gene lost 3 bases and the J gene lost 2 bases, with 10 bases spanning the gap. This CDR3 has 14 amino acids. In DNA form, the CDR3 reads TGTGCCAGCAGCCACACGACAACTAACACTGAAGCTTTCTTT. This codes for CASSHTTTNTEAFF.

This chain joins TRBV2 and TRBJ2-2, with D perhaps assigned TRBD1 or TRBD2 (6 bases each). From germline, CDR1 is SNHLY and CDR2 FYNNEI. V gave up 5 bases and J gave up 6 bases, with 19 bases separating them. This CDR3 region has 16 residues. The CDR3 sequence: CASSNPPGAEAGELFF. CDR3 DNA: TGTGCCAGCAGTAATCCTCCGGGGGCGGAGGCCGGGGAGCTGTTTTTT.

The rearrangement joins TRBV27 to TRBJ2-7; D might be TRBD1 or TRBD2, each matching 5 bases. Germline V gene data show CDR1 as MNHEY and CDR2 as SMNVEV (reference sequence). This CDR3 region has 14 residues. V gave up 10 bases and J gave up 5 bases, with 21 bases separating them. The CDR3 loop is CATTGHGLWDEQYF. The DNA of the CDR3 is TGTGCCACCACGGGGCACGGCTTATGGGACGAGCAGTACTTC.

This clone was observed a single time. The chain joins TRBV5-3 to TRBJ1-3; perhaps TRBD1 as D (5 bases). TRBV5-3 is labeled an ORF, and its function is uncertain. The V end was cut by 6 bases, the J end by 3 bases, with 16 bases between. The CDR3 has 15 residues. CDR3 DNA sequence: TGTGCCAGAATGGCTCCAGGGTTATGTGGAAACACCATATATTTT. This sequence encodes CARMAPGLCGNTIYF.

This chain joins TRBV18 and TRBJ1-1; D perhaps matches TRBD1 (5 bases). V lost 0 bases and J 2 bases, leaving 13 bases between the germline ends. There are 16 residues in the CDR3. Germline V gives CDR1 KGHSH, CDR2 LQKENI. CDR3 region: CASSPPGGRGNTEAFF. Here the CDR3 DNA reads TGTGCCAGCTCACCACCGGGGGGTCGGGGTAACACTGAAGCTTTCTTT.